The rows below give T cell receptor beta chains drawn from one sample of a study of cytomegalovirus exposure and HLA in healthy donors. The method was immunoSEQ multiplex PCR; TCRdb's version includes in-frame clones alone and lacks a portion of them. The sample lists 65,000 to 100,000 clones, about 75% seen once, with about 6% in the top ten. Source material: PBMCs. These receptors all stem from a female donor in good health and CMV-seronegative. Each CDR3 is given with its conserved first and last residue. Each record gives: J gene, V gene, D gene, clone size, CDR3 DNA, CDR3 protein. The D gene is left open where the match is weak. Clone size is given for some rows only: seen once, a few or many times, or a class if the clone is expanded.

J gene: TRBJ2-1; V gene: TRBV5-1; D gene: TRBD2; clone size: once; CDR3 DNA: TGCGCCAGCAGCAAGACCGGGACTAGTATTAATGAGCAGTTCTTC; CDR3 protein: CASSKTGTSINEQFF
J gene: TRBJ1-3; V gene: TRBV2; D gene: NA; clone size: once; CDR3 DNA: TGTGCCAGCAGATTGCGGGGGAGTTGGGTAAATCTTGGAAACACCATATATTTT; CDR3 protein: CASRLRGSWVNLGNTIYF
J gene: TRBJ1-5; V gene: TRBV29-1; D gene: NA; clone size: NA; CDR3 DNA: TGCAGCGTTGCCCTGTTGGCAGGGTCGAATCAGCCCCAGCATTTT; CDR3 protein: CSVALLAGSNQPQHF
J gene: TRBJ2-7; V gene: TRBV7-2; D gene: NA; clone size: NA; CDR3 DNA: TGTGCCAGCAGCCATGACCAGGGGAAGCAGTACTTC; CDR3 protein: CASSHDQGKQYF
J gene: TRBJ1-2; V gene: TRBV7-9; D gene: TRBD1; clone size: NA; CDR3 DNA: TGTGCCAGCACTAAACAGGGACAGCGGCTAGACTATGGCTACACCTTC; CDR3 protein: CASTKQGQRLDYGYTF
J gene: TRBJ1-1; V gene: TRBV9; D gene: NA; clone size: NA; CDR3 DNA: TGTGCCAGCAGCGTACGTCTGAACACTGAAGCTTTCTTT; CDR3 protein: CASSVRLNTEAFF
J gene: TRBJ1-4; V gene: TRBV2; D gene: NA; clone size: NA; CDR3 DNA: TGTGCCAGTCAAAAGGGCACAGGGTTGGGCGAAAAACTGTTTTTT; CDR3 protein: CASQKGTGLGEKLFF
J gene: TRBJ1-5; V gene: TRBV15; D gene: TRBD1; clone size: NA; CDR3 DNA: TGTGCCACCAGACCTGGGACAGGGCGGAATCAGCCCCAGCATTTT; CDR3 protein: CATRPGTGRNQPQHF
J gene: TRBJ1-5; V gene: TRBV2; D gene: TRBD1; clone size: NA; CDR3 DNA: TGTGCCAGCAGTACCCAAGGAATCCGGGACAGGGGACAGCCCCAGCATTTT; CDR3 protein: CASSTQGIRDRGQPQHF
J gene: TRBJ2-7; V gene: TRBV7-9; D gene: NA; clone size: once; CDR3 DNA: TGTGCCAGCAGCAACAGGGTCGACTACGAGCAGTACTTC; CDR3 protein: CASSNRVDYEQYF
J gene: TRBJ2-5; V gene: TRBV5-1; D gene: NA; clone size: NA; CDR3 DNA: TGCGCCAGCAGCTTGGTTCGGGGGGCCCAAGAGACCCAGTACTTC; CDR3 protein: CASSLVRGAQETQYF
J gene: TRBJ2-7; V gene: TRBV5-1; D gene: TRBD1; clone size: NA; CDR3 DNA: TGCGCCAGCAGCTTACAGGGGGCAGCGGGTGAGCAGTACTTC; CDR3 protein: CASSLQGAAGEQYF
J gene: TRBJ1-2; V gene: TRBV5-8; D gene: TRBD1; clone size: once; CDR3 DNA: TGTGCCAGCAGCTTATCCGGGACAGGCTACTATGGCTACACCTTC; CDR3 protein: CASSLSGTGYYGYTF